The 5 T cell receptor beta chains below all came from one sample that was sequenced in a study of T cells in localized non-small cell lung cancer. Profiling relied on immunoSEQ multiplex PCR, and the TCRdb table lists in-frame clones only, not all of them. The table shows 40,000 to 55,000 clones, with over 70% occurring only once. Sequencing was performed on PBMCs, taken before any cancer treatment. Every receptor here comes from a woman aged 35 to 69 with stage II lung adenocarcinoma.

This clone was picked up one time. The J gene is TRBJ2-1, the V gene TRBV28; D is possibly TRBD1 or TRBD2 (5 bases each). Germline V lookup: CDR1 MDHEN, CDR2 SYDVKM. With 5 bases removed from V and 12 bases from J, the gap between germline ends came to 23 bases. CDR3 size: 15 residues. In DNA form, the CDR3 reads TGTGCCAGCAGTGCTATGGGATCTGGGGGTTCGTCGCAGTTCTTC. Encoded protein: CASSAMGSGGSSQFF.

The CDR3: CAISHNSDRSQYF. The CDR3 coding sequence is TGTGCCATCAGTCACAATTCGGACAGGTCTCAGTACTTC. The chain combines TRBV10-3 with TRBJ2-5, with 7 bases fitting TRBD1. V dropped 5 bases and J dropped 11; count of bases not matched to a gene: 11. Germline loops: CDR1 ENHRY, CDR2 SYGVKD. This CDR3 is built from 13 residues.

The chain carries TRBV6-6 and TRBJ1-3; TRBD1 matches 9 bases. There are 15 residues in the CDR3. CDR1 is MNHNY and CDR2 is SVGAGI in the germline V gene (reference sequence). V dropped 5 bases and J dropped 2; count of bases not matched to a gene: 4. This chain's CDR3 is CASSQRQGAGNTIYF. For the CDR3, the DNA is TGTGCCAGCAGTCAGCGACAGGGGGCTGGAAACACCATATATTTT.

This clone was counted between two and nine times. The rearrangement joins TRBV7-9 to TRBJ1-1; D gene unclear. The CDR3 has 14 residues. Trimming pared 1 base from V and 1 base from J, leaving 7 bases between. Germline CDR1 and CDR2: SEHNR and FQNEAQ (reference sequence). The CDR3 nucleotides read TGTGCCAGCAGCTTAGGACAATCGAACACTGAAGCTTTCTTT. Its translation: CASSLGQSNTEAFF.

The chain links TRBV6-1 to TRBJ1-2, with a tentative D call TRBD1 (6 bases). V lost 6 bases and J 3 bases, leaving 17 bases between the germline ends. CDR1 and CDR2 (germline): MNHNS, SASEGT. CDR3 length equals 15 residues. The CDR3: CASSPTGIAYYGYTF. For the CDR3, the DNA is TGTGCCAGCAGCCCCACAGGGATCGCCTACTATGGCTACACCTTC.